These 20 T cell receptor beta chains originate from one sample sequenced in a study of T cells of healthy individuals. TCRdb re-called the 5' RACE reads with MiXCR, one entry per CDR3 protein. Here the sample spans roughly 87,000 distinct CDR3 sequences, approximately 15% being singletons. The receptors derive from a human donor in good health.

As for this clonotype: Compared with germline, one end of the junction differs, possibly owing to a read error. The chain is built from TRBV3-1 and TRBJ2-5; D is undetermined. This CDR3 has 11 residues. Per the germline V gene, CDR1 is LGHDT and CDR2 is YNNKEL (reference sequence). The CDR3 coding sequence is TGTGCCAGCAGCCAACACTACGAACGTTCATTC. Translating it yields CASSQHYERSF.

This clonotype was counted between two and nine times. The chain couples TRBV29-1 to TRBJ2-7, with D possibly TRBD2 on 5 matching bases. V was pared by 5 bases and J by 1 base, with 21 bases between. Germline V gene sequence: CDR1 SQVTM, CDR2 ANQGSEA. The CDR3 has 16 amino acids. The CDR3 nucleotides are TGCAGCGTTCTCGAGGAGGCTAGAACGGGATCCTACGAGCAGTACTTC. This gives the protein CSVLEEARTGSYEQYF.

The sample holds a few counts of this clonotype. The chain uses TRBV20-1 and TRBJ2-5, with D uncertain. Germline V gene data show CDR1 as DFQATT and CDR2 as SNEGSKA (reference sequence). V gave up 0 bases and J gave up 5 bases, with 4 bases separating them. This CDR3 contains 11 residues. The CDR3 reads CSARDKETQYF. In DNA form, the CDR3 reads TGCAGTGCTAGAGATAAGGAGACCCAGTACTTC.

The chain couples TRBV12-5 to TRBJ2-2; 9 positions match TRBD2. The J segment lost 7 bases and the V segment lost 0 bases, leaving 12 bases of the junction unmatched. This CDR3 is built from 18 residues. From germline, CDR1 is LGHNT and CDR2 FRNRAP. CDR3 nucleotides: TGTGCTAGTGGTTTGGTACCTAGTAGCGGGAGAAGGAACGGGGAGCTGTTTTTT. It specifies CASGLVPSSGRRNGELFF.

The chain is built from TRBV20-1 and TRBJ2-7; 9 nucleotides match TRBD2. V shed 3 bases and J 0 bases; nucleotides not matched to a gene: 9. Germline assignment: CDR1 DFQATT and CDR2 SNEGSKA (reference sequence). The CDR3 covers 16 residues. CDR3 in amino acids: CSARYNLAGSSYEQYF. CDR3 DNA: TGCAGTGCTAGGTATAATCTAGCGGGAAGCTCCTACGAGCAGTACTTC.

The gene calls are TRBV12-2 and TRBJ1-5; TRBD1, the D gene given by the table, was not confirmed from the DNA. TRBV12-2 is reported as a pseudogene. CDR3 length: 18 amino acids. The CDR3, as DNA: TGTGCAAGTCGCTTACCCTTCCGGGGGCAGGGTTACAATCAGCCCCAGCATTTT. Its translation is CASRLPFRGQGYNQPQHF.

This clonotype was recorded at least ten times. This sequence joins TRBV20-1 and TRBJ2-3; 11 positions match TRBD2. Germline V CDR1 and CDR2: DFQATT, SNEGSKA (reference sequence). The CDR3 has 18 amino acids. V shed 1 base and J 2 bases; nucleotides not matched to a gene: 11. DNA of the CDR3: TGCAGTGCTAGAGGGACGGGACTAGCGGTGCTAAACACAGATACGCAGTATTTT. It codes for CSARGTGLAVLNTDTQYF.

The chain joins TRBV11-2 to TRBJ1-1; D uncertain. The CDR3 loop spans 14 amino acids. V dropped 1 base and J dropped 5 bases, with 11 bases sitting between them. Germline loops: CDR1 SGHAT, CDR2 FQNNGV. CDR3 sequence (DNA): TGTGCCAGCAGCTTAGTTGTGGCGGGAACTGAAGCTTTCTTT. This sequence encodes CASSLVVAGTEAFF.

About this clonotype: Since no conserved phenylalanine or tryptophan closes the CDR3, a read error is the likely cause. The chain has TRBV3-1 and TRBJ2-3; 7 bases line up with TRBD1. CDR3 length: 15 amino acids. Trimming removed 6 bases from V and 2 bases from J; junction bases left unmatched: 8. Looked up from germline, CDR1 is LGHDT and CDR2 is YNNKEL (reference sequence). The CDR3, as DNA: TGTGCCAGCAGGAACCGGGACAGTGTCACAGATACGCAGTATTTG. Translating it yields CASRNRDSVTDTQYL.

The CDR3, as DNA: TGTGCCAGCAGACTGGGGGGTAATGAGCAGTTCTTC. Translated: CASRLGGNEQFF. V gene TRBV28 combines with J gene TRBJ2-1; the D gene is possibly TRBD2 (6 bases). CDR3 length: 12 residues. The V end lost 6 bases, the J end lost 7 bases, and 10 bases lay between the germline ends. Germline values: CDR1 MDHEN, CDR2 SYDVKM.

This clonotype was observed a few times. CDR3 sequence (DNA): TGTGCCATCAGTGACGGTGTGTTACCAAAGAAGAATGAGCAGTTCTTC. Protein sequence: CAISDGVLPKKNEQFF. V gene TRBV10-3 combines with J gene TRBJ2-1; no clear D. V shed 3 bases and J shed 7 bases, with 19 bases lying between them. CDR1 and CDR2 (germline): ENHRY, SYGVKD. CDR3 length: 16 residues.

This clonotype was observed a few times. V is TRBV20-1 and J is TRBJ1-5; 8 nucleotides line up with TRBD1. The V gene's germline CDR1 is DFQATT and CDR2 SNEGSKA (reference sequence). V gave up 2 bases and J gave up 4 bases; unmatched junction bases: 4. The CDR3 loop spans 14 amino acids. The CDR3, as DNA: TGCAGTGCTAGACAGGGGGCTGAGAATCAGCCCCAGCATTTT. This gives the protein CSARQGAENQPQHF.

The chain employs TRBV5-1 and TRBJ2-1, with a possible D match to TRBD2 (6 bases). Germline V CDR1 and CDR2: SGHRS, YFSETQ. The ends were cut back, 4 bases at V and 5 bases at J, with 16 bases in the middle. The CDR3 consists of 15 residues. CDR3 sequence: CASSLVLGTHNEQFF. CDR3 bases: TGCGCCAGCAGCCTGGTCCTCGGGACTCACAATGAGCAGTTCTTC.

This chain joins TRBV7-2 and TRBJ2-1, with a weak D call TRBD2 (5 bases). Germline-derived CDR1 and CDR2 are SGHTA and FQGNSA. The CDR3 extends over 14 amino acids. V dropped 8 bases and J dropped 0 bases, with 11 bases sitting between them. The CDR3 loop reads CASRSVTSYNEQFF. DNA of the CDR3: TGTGCCAGCCGTAGCGTTACCTCCTACAATGAGCAGTTCTTC.

The sample holds a few counts of this clonotype. DNA of the CDR3: TGCGCCAGCAGCCAAGATCTTCTAGCGGGGGGGCTGACAGGAGAGACCCAGTACTTC. It codes for CASSQDLLAGGLTGETQYF. The J gene is TRBJ2-5, the V gene TRBV4-3; 12 nucleotides agree with TRBD2. V was pared by 0 bases and J by 4 bases, with 12 bases of the junction left unmatched. The CDR3 covers 19 residues. Germline CDR1 reads LGHNA; CDR2 reads YSLEER.

This clonotype appeared many times. This CDR3 reads CASSYRGVVTDTQYF. As DNA, the CDR3 is TGTGCCAGCAGTTACCGGGGCGTCGTCACAGATACGCAGTATTTT. The rearrangement joins TRBV6-2 or TRBV6-3 to TRBJ2-3; D may match TRBD1 or TRBD2 (5 bases each). The germline CDR1 and CDR2 sequences are MNHEY and SVGEGT. The CDR3 runs 15 residues. The V end was cut by 2 bases, the J end by 2 bases, with 11 bases between.

The chain is built from TRBV6-2 or TRBV6-3 and TRBJ1-1, with D unclear. The CDR3 spans 14 residues. With 0 bases removed from V and 1 base from J, the gap between germline ends came to 6 bases. The germline V gene has CDR1 MNHEY and CDR2 SVGEGT. The CDR3 reads CASSYSYRNTEAFF. CDR3 DNA sequence: TGTGCCAGCAGTTACTCTTATAGGAACACTGAAGCTTTCTTT.

This clonotype has only a few counts. The V call is TRBV4-2, the J call TRBJ2-7, with TRBD2 matching over 11 bases. Germline lookup yields CDR1 LGHNA and CDR2 YNFKEQ. V was clipped by 3 bases and J by 6 bases; unmatched bases: 10. This CDR3 contains 16 residues. CDR3 sequence (DNA): TGTGCCAGCAGCCAGATAATAGGGACTAGCGGAGCCGAGCAGTACTTC. Its translation is CASSQIIGTSGAEQYF.

This clonotype was picked up a small number of times. This chain uses TRBV7-9 with TRBJ1-2; the D is unclear. V dropped 5 bases and J dropped 0 bases, with 13 bases sitting between them. Germline assignment: CDR1 SEHNR and CDR2 FQNEAQ (reference sequence). The CDR3 contains 15 residues. CDR3 nucleotides: TGTGCCAGCAGCATAAATGAAGGACCTAACTATGGCTACACCTTC. It is translated as CASSINEGPNYGYTF.

This rearrangement joins TRBV9 to TRBJ2-1, with D perhaps TRBD1 or TRBD2 (5 bases each). The CDR3 runs to 14 residues. Germline V gene sequence: CDR1 SGDLS, CDR2 YYNGEE. Trimming left V 3 bases short and J 5 bases short, with 12 bases between. The CDR3 DNA follows: TGTGCCAGCAGCGAGTGGGGACGAAACAATGAGCAGTTCTTC. It yields the protein CASSEWGRNNEQFF.